A single TCR beta chain is shown here with its context. This entry is derived from a study of blood T cell repertoires in COVID-19. CDR1 is SQVTM, CDR2 ANQGSEA, per germline. The ends lost 4 bases at V and 6 bases at J; junction bases unmatched: 4. The CDR3 sequence is 13 residues long. Libraries were prepared by immunoSEQ multiplex PCR; TCRdb keeps only in-frame clonotypes and omits some of them. There are about 100,000 clones in the sample; about nine tenths occur only once, and 4% to 5.5% lies in the top ten. The source of this sequence is a woman between 50 and 59 years old with COVID-19, enrolled during active disease. Input material: peripheral blood. The V call is TRBV29-1, the J call TRBJ2-1; TRBD2 matches 9 bases. Here the CDR3 reads CSVVAGGPNEQFF. DNA of the CDR3: TGCAGCGTTGTCGCGGGGGGGCCCAATGAGCAGTTCTTC.